These 5 T cell receptor beta chains came from one sample sequenced in a study of spatial heterogeneity in lung cancer. TCRdb called the 5' RACE reads again in MiXCR, with one record for every CDR3 protein. Of some 120,000 distinct CDR3 sequences in the sample, 9% to 15% are singletons; the top ten hold roughly 17%. The time point was: blood at routine non-recurrence follow-up after resection. Whole RNA from tumor, nontumor lung or frozen PBMC was sequenced unsorted. Specimen: PBMCs, collected at follow-up. The receptor source for this set is a male donor with early-stage non-small cell lung cancer.

A few counts support this clonotype. The CDR3 DNA follows: TGCAGTACATTTAGCGGGGTCGGTCAGACCCAGTACTTC. Residues: CSTFSGVGQTQYF. The gene calls are TRBV20-1 and TRBJ2-5; 8 bases match TRBD2. In germline, CDR1 is DFQATT, CDR2 SNEGSKA (reference sequence). The junction had 11 bases not matched to a gene; V was cut back by 8 bases and J by 6 bases. This CDR3 contains 13 residues.

Ten or more counts support this clonotype. In DNA, the CDR3 is TGTGCCAGCAGTCCCGGGACAACAAACAATGAGCAGTTCTTC. Translating gives CASSPGTTNNEQFF. The chain links TRBV27 to TRBJ2-1, with D perhaps TRBD1 (6 bases). CDR3 length equals 14 residues. Trimming left V 5 bases short and J 5 bases short, with 13 bases between. In germline, CDR1 is MNHEY, CDR2 SMNVEV (reference sequence).

This clonotype occurred many times. The V call is TRBV7-2, the J call TRBJ2-6; no clear D gene. The CDR3 is made up of 14 amino acids. The germline V gene has CDR1 SGHTA and CDR2 FQGNSA. V was clipped by 1 base and J by 0 bases, with 1 base between them. CDR3 residues: CASSLDSGANVLTF. In DNA form, the CDR3 reads TGTGCCAGCAGCTTAGACTCTGGGGCCAACGTCCTGACTTTC.

The genes are TRBV28 and TRBJ2-7; 12 positions agree with TRBD1. Germline CDR1 MDHEN, CDR2 SYDVKM. V trimming: 7 bases; J trimming: 6 bases; junction bases outside the gene matches: 4. The CDR3 is 13 amino acids. The CDR3 protein is CASKGTGGIEQYF. Written as DNA, the CDR3 is TGTGCCAGCAAGGGGACAGGGGGCATCGAGCAGTACTTC. Looking up the rest from reference TRBV28 and TRBJ2-7 gives the full variable domain: DVKVTQSSRYLVKRTGEKVFLECVQDMDHENMFWYRQDPGLGLRLIYFSYDVKMKEKGDIPEGYSVSREKKERFSLILESASTNQTSMYLCASKGTGGIEQYFGPGTRLTVT.

This sequence joins TRBV19 and TRBJ1-5; 10 bases are a match to TRBD1. CDR1 is LNHDA, CDR2 SQIVND, per germline (reference sequence). This CDR3 is built from 13 residues. The V gene end was trimmed by 6 bases and the J gene end by 7 bases; junction bases not matched to a gene: 3. This chain's CDR3 is CASRGQGYQPQHF. CDR3 in DNA: TGTGCCAGTAGGGGACAGGGGTACCAGCCCCAGCATTTT.